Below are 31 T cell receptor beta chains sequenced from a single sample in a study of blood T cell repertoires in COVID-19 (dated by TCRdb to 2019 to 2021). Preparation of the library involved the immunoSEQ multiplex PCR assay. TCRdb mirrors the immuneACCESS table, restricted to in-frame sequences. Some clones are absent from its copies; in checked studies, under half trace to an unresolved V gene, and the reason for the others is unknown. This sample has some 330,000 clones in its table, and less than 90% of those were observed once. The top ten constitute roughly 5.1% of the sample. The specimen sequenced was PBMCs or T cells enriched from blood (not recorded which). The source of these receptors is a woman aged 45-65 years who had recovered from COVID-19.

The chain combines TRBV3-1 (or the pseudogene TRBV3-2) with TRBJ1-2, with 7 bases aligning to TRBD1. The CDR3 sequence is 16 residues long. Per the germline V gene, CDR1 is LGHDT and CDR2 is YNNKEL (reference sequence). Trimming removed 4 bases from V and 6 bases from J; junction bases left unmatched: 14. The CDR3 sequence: CASSPSETGMKNGYTF. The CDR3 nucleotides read TGTGCCAGCAGCCCTTCGGAGACAGGGATGAAAAATGGCTACACCTTC.

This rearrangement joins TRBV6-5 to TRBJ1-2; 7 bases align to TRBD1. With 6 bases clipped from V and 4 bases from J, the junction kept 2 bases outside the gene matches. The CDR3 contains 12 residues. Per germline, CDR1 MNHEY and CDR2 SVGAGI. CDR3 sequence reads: CASRRDSYGYTF. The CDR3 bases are TGTGCCAGCAGAAGGGACAGCTATGGCTACACCTTC.

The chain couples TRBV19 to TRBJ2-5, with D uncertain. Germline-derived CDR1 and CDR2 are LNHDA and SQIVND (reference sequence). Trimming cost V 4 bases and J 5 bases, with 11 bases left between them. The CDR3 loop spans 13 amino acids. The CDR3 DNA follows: TGTGCCAGTAGTACGGCTAGTTCCGAGACCCAGTACTTC. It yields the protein CASSTASSETQYF.

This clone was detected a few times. The CDR3 nucleotides read TGTGCCAGCAGTAACCCTAGCGGGAAGTACTTC. Translated, it gives CASSNPSGKYF. This chain uses TRBV6-6 with TRBJ2-7, with TRBD2 matching 9 bases. The germline V gene encodes CDR1 MNHNY and CDR2 SVGAGI (reference sequence). The CDR3 is 11 residues long. The V gene end was trimmed by 5 bases and the J gene end by 11 bases; junction bases not matched to a gene: 4.

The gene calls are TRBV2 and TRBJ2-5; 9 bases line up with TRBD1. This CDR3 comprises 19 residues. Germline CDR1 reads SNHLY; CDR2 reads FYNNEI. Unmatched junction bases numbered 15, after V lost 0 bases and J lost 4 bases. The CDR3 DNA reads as TGTGCCAGCAGTGAAGCCGAGGAGGACCGGGACAGGGTCCCAGAGACCCAGTACTTC. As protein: CASSEAEEDRDRVPETQYF.

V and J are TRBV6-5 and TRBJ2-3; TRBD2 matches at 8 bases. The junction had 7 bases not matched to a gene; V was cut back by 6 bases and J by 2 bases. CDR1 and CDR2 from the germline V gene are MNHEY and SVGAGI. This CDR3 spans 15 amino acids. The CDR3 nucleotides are TGTGCCAGCAGATCGTGGACTAGCTACACAGATACGCAGTATTTT. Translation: CASRSWTSYTDTQYF.

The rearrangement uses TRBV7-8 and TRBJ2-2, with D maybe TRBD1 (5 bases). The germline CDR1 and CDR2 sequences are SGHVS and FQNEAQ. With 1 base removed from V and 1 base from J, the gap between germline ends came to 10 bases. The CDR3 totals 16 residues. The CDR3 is CASSLVPQGNTGELFF. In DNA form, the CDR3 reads TGTGCCAGCAGCTTAGTTCCTCAGGGGAACACCGGGGAGCTGTTTTTT.

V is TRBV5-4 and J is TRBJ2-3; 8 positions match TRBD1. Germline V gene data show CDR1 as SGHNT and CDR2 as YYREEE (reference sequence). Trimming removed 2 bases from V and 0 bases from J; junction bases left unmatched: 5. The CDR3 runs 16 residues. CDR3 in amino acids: CASSFVGQGSTDTQYF. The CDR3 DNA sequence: TGTGCCAGCAGCTTCGTAGGACAGGGCAGCACAGATACGCAGTATTTT.

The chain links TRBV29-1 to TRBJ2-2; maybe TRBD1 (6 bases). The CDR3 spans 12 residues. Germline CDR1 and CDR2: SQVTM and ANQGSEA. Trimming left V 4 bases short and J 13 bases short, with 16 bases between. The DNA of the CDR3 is TGCAGCGTTGCCAGGGGCTCGATGACGCTGTTTTTT. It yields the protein CSVARGSMTLFF.

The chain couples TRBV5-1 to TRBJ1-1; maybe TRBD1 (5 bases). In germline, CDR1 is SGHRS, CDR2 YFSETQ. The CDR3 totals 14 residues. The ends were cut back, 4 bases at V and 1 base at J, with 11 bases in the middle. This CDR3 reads CASSNGGWNTEAFF. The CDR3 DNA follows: TGCGCCAGCAGCAACGGGGGGTGGAACACTGAAGCTTTCTTT.

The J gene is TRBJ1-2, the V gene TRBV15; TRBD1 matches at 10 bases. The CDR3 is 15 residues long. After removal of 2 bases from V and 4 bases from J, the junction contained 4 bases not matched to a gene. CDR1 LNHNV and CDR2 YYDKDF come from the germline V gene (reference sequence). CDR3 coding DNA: TGTGCCACCAGCAGACCGGGACAGGGGTCCTATGGCTACACCTTC. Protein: CATSRPGQGSYGYTF.

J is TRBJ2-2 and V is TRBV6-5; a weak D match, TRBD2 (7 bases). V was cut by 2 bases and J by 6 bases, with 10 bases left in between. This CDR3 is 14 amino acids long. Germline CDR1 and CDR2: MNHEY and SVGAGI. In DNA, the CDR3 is TGTGCCAGCAGTTACGGCGGGGGCCCCGGGGAGCTGTTTTTT. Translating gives CASSYGGGPGELFF.

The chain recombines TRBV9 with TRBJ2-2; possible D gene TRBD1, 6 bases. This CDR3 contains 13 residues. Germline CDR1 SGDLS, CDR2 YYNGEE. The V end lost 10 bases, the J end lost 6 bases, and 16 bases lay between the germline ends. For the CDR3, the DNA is TGTGCCCACCTGGGTACAGGGCCCGGGGAGCTGTTTTTT. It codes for CAHLGTGPGELFF.

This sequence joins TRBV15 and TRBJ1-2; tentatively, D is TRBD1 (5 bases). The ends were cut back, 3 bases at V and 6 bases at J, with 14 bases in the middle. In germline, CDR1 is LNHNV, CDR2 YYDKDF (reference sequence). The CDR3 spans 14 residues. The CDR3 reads CATSSRWGFDGYTF. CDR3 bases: TGTGCCACCAGCAGTCGGTGGGGCTTTGATGGCTACACCTTC.

The CDR3 DNA reads TGTGCCAGCAGCCCCGGGACAGGGGGAAATGAGCAGTTCTTC. Protein product: CASSPGTGGNEQFF. The chain uses TRBV11-1 and TRBJ2-1, with TRBD1 matching over 11 bases. Germline assignment: CDR1 SGHAT and CDR2 FQDESV (reference sequence). V trimming: 5 bases; J trimming: 7 bases; junction bases outside the gene matches: 4. CDR3 length: 14 amino acids.

This chain's CDR3 is CASSSAVTAEGQYF. Written as DNA, the CDR3 is TGTGCCAGTAGTTCGGCGGTTACAGCCGAGGGGCAGTACTTC. The chain has TRBV19 and TRBJ2-7; TRBD2 is a possible D gene (5 bases). The length of the CDR3 is 14 residues. Germline values: CDR1 LNHDA, CDR2 SQIVND (reference sequence). With 5 bases removed from V and 9 bases from J, the gap between germline ends came to 20 bases.

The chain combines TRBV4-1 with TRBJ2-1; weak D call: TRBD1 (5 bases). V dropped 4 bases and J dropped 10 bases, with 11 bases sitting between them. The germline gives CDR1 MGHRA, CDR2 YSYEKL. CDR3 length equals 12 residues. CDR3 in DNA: TGCGCCAGCAGCCTTGGGGCCGGAGAGCAGTTCTTC. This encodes CASSLGAGEQFF.

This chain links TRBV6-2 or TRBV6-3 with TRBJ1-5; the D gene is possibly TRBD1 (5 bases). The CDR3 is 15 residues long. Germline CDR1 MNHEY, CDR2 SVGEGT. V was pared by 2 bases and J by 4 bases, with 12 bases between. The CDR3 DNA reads TGTGCCAGCAGTTACCAGGGCGTCGGGAATCAGCCCCAGCATTTT. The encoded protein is CASSYQGVGNQPQHF.

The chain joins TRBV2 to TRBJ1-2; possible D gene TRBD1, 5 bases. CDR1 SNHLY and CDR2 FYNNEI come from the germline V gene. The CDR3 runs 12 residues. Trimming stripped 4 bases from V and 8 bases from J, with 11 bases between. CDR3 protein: CASSVPREGYTF. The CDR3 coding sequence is TGTGCCAGCAGTGTACCCAGGGAAGGCTACACCTTC.

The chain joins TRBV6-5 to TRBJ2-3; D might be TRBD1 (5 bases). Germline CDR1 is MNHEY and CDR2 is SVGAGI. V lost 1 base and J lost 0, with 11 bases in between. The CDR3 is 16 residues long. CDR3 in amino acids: CASSYFRQPSTDTQYF. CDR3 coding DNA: TGTGCCAGCAGTTACTTTAGACAGCCAAGCACAGATACGCAGTATTTT.

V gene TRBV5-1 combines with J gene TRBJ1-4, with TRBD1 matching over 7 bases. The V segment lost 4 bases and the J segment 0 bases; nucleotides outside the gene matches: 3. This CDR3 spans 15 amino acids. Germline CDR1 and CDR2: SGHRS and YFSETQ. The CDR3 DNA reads TGCGCCAGCAGCGTTGGACAGGCAACTAATGAAAAACTGTTTTTT. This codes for CASSVGQATNEKLFF.

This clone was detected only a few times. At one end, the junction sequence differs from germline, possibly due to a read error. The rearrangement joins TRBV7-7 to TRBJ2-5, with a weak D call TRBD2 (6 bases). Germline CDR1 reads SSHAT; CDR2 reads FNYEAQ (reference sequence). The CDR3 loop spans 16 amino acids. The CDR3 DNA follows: TGTGCTAGCAGCTTAGGGAGACTAGTTTCACAAGAGACCCAGTACTTC. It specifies CASSLGRLVSQETQYF. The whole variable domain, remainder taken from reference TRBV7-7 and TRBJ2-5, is GAGVSQSPRYKVTKRGQDVTLRCDPISSHATLYWYQQALGQGPEFLTYFNYEAQPDKSGLPSDRFSAERPEGSISTLTIQRTEQRDSAMYRCASSLGRLVSQETQYFGPGTRLLVL.

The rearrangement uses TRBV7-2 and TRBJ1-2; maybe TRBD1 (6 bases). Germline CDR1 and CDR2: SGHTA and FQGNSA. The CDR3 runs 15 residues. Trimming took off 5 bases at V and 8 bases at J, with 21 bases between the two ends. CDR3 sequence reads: CASSPGGGGPFGYTF. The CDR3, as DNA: TGTGCCAGCAGCCCGGGAGGGGGGGGCCCTTTCGGCTACACCTTC.

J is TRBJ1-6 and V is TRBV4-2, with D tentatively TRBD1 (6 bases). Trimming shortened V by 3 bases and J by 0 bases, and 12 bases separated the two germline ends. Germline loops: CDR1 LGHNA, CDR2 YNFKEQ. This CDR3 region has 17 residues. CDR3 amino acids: CASSQGAFGSYNSPLHF. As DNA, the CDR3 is TGTGCCAGCAGCCAGGGGGCTTTTGGCTCCTATAATTCACCCCTCCACTTT.

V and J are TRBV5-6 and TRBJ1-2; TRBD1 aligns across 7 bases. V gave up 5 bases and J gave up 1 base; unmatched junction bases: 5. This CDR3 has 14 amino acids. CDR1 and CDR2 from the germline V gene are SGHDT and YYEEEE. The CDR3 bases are TGTGCCAGCAGAAGACAGGGAATTAACTATGGCTACACCTTC. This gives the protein CASRRQGINYGYTF.

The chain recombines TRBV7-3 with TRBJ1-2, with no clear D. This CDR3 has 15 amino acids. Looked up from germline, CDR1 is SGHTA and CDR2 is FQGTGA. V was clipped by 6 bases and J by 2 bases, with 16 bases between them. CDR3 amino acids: CASSTDATMNYGYTF. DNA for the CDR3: TGTGCCAGCAGTACCGACGCAACTATGAACTATGGCTACACCTTC.

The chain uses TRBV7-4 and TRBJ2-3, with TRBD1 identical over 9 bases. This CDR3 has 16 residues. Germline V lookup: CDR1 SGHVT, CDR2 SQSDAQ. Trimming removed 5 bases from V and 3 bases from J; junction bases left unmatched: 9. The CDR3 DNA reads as TGTGCCAGCAGCCTCCCGGGACAGGGTACGACAGATACGCAGTATTTT. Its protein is CASSLPGQGTTDTQYF.

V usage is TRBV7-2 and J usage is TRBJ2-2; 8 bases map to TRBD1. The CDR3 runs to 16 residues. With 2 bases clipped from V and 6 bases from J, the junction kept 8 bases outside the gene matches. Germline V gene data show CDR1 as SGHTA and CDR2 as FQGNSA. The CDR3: CASSLPDRVMSGELFF. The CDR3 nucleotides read TGTGCCAGCAGCTTACCGGACAGGGTGATGTCCGGGGAGCTGTTTTTT.

Here the CDR3 DNA reads TGTGCCAGCAAGGTATCCTCCGAGGCTTGGAATTCACCCCTCCACTTT. Protein product: CASKVSSEAWNSPLHF. V and J are TRBV28 and TRBJ1-6; D uncertain. CDR3 length: 16 residues. Germline V gene sequence: CDR1 MDHEN, CDR2 SYDVKM. The V gene lost 7 bases and the J gene lost 7 bases, with 20 bases spanning the gap.

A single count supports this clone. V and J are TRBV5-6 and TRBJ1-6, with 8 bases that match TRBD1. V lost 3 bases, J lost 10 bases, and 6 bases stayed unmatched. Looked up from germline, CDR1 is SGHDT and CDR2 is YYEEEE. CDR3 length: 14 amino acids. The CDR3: CASSWTGMMSPLHF. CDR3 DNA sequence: TGTGCCAGCAGCTGGACAGGGATGATGTCACCCCTCCACTTT.

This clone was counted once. CDR3 region: CASRSISTGVSKNIQYF. In DNA form, the CDR3 reads TGTGCCAGCAGGTCTATATCGACAGGGGTTTCCAAAAACATTCAGTACTTC. The rearrangement links TRBV27 to TRBJ2-4; 8 nucleotides agree with TRBD1. The V segment lost 6 bases and the J segment 2 bases; nucleotides outside the gene matches: 12. The germline gives CDR1 MNHEY, CDR2 SMNVEV (reference sequence). The CDR3 runs to 17 residues.